The present T cell receptor beta chain was sequenced within a study of blood T cell repertoires in COVID-19. Study details: Some COVID-19 samples were acute and others convalescent; all came from the United States, Italy and Spain.

The CDR3 contains 14 residues. Assay used: immunoSEQ multiplex PCR; TCRdb lists only in-frame clones, some missing. The sample holds 300,000 to 350,000 clones, about 90% seen once. This receptor was obtained from a woman aged 18-29 years who had recovered from COVID-19. The sample was peripheral blood. The J gene is TRBJ2-5, the V gene TRBV21-1; whether TRBD1, the table's D call, matches the DNA was not checked. TRBV21-1 is an annotated pseudogene. Here the CDR3 DNA reads TGTGCCAGCAGCCACTACAGGGGCCAAGAGACCCAGTACTTC. It specifies CASSHYRGQETQYF.